Listed below are T cell receptor beta chains from one sample, sequenced in a study of CXCR3-negative and CXCR3-positive naive CD8 T cells. TCRdb reprocessed the 5' RACE reads, with one entry per CDR3 protein and no DNA. This table lists over 150,000 distinct CDR3 sequences. Sample: naive CXCR3+ CD8+ T cells from blood. The receptor set was obtained from a human donor in good health. Some clones in this sample may be carry-over from other donors' samples. CDR3s include the opening cysteine and the closing phenylalanine or tryptophan. Each record gives: J gene, V gene, CDR3 protein.

TRBJ2-7 | TRBV3-1 | CASQNKGRFNEQYF
TRBJ2-3 | TRBV29-1 | CSVESLGLAITDTQYF
TRBJ2-7 | TRBV6-1 | CASSQLGDEQYF
TRBJ2-2 | TRBV29-1 | CSAGADLAGELFF
TRBJ1-1 | TRBV18 | CASSLTGPNTEAFF
TRBJ2-1 | TRBV14 | CASRGESRLAGVYEQFF
TRBJ1-2 | TRBV29-1 | CSVEDGGRASILYGYTF
TRBJ1-3 | TRBV5-1 | CASSRDAATGGNTIYF
TRBJ1-2 | TRBV5-1 | CASRMGNYGYTF
TRBJ2-1 | TRBV7-9 | CASSETTRLSSYNEQFF
TRBJ2-7 | TRBV7-9 | CASSHPPSSANSYEQYF
TRBJ2-7 | TRBV11-2 | CASGDRAYEQYF
TRBJ1-2 | TRBV7-2 | CASTPVTTFNYGYTF